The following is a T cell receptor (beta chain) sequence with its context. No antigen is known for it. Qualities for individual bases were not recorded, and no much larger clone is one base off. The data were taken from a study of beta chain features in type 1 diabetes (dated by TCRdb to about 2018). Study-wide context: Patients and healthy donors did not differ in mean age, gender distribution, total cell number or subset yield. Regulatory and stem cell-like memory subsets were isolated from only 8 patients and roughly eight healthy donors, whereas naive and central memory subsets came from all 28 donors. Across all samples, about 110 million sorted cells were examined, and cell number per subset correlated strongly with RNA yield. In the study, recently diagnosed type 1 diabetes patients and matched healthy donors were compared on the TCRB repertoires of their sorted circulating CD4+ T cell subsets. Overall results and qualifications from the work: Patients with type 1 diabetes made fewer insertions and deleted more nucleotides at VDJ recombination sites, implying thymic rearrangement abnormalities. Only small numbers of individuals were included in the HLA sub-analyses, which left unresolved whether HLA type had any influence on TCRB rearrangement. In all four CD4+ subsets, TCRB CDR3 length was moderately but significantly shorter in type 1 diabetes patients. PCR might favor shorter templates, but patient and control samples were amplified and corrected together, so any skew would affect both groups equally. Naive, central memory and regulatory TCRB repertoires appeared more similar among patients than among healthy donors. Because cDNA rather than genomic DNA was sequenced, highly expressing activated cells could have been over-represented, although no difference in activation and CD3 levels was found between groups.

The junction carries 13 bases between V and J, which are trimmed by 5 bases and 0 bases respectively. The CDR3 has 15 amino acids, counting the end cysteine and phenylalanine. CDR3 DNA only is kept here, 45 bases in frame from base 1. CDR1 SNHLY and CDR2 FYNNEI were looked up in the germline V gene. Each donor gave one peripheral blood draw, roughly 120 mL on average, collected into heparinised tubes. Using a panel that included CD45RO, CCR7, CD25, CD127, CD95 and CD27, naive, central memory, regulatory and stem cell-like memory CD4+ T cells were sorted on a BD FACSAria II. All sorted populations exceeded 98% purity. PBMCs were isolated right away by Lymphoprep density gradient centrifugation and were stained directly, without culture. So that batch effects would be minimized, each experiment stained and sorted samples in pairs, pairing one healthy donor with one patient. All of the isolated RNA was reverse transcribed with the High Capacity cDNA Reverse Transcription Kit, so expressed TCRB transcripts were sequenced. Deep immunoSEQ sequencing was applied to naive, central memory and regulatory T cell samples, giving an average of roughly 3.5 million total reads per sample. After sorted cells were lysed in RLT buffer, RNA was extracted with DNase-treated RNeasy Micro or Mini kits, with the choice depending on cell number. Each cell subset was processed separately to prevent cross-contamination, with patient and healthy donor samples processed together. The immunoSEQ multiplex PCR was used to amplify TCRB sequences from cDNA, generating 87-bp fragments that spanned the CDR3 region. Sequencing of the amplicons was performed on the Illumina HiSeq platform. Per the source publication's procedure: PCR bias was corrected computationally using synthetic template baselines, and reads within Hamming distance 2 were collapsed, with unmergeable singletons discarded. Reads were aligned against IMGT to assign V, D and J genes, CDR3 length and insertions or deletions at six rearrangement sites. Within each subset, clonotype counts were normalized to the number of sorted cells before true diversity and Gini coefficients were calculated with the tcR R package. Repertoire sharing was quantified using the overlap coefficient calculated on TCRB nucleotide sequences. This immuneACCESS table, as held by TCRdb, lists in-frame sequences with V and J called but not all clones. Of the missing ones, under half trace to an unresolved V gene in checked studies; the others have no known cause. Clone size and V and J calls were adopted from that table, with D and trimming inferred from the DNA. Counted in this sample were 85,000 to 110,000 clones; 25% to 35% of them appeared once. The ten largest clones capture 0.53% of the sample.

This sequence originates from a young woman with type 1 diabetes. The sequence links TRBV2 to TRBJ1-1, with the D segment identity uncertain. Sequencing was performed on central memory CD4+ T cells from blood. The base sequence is TGTGCCAGCAGTTCCCGAACAGTACTGAACACTGAAGCTTTCTTT. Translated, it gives CASSSRTVLNTEAFF.